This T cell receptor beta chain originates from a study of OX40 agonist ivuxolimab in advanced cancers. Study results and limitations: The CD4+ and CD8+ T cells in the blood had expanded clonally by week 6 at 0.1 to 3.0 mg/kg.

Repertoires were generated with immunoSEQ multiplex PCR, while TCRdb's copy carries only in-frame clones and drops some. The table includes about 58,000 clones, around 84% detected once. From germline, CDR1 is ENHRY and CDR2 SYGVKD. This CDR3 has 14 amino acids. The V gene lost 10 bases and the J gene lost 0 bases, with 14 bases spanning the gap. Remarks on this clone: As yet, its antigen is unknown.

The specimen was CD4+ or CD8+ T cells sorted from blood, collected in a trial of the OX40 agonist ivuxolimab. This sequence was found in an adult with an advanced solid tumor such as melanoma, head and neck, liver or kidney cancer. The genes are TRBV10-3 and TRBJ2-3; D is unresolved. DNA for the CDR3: TGTGCCACTTCGGCTGGTGCTAGCACAGATACGCAGTATTTT. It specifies CATSAGASTDTQYF.